One sample yielded the 5 T cell receptor beta chains listed below, sequenced in a study of preoperative IRX-2 immunotherapy in early breast cancer. Only in-frame clones appear in the TCRdb table, and some are missing; sequencing was by immunoSEQ multiplex PCR. The repertoire holds about 32,000 clones, with roughly 87% as singletons. The treatment denotes: preoperative locoregional IRX-2 cytokine immunotherapy. Specimen: lymph node tissue, collected from a patient treated with IRX-2 immunotherapy. The source is a human donor with breast cancer.

This rearrangement joins TRBV7-2 to TRBJ2-3, with D possibly TRBD2 on 5 matching bases. Trimming shortened V by 0 bases and J by 2 bases, and 9 bases separated the two germline ends. Germline V gene data show CDR1 as SGHTA and CDR2 as FQGNSA. The CDR3 totals 15 residues. The CDR3 DNA is TGTGCCAGCAGCTTAGCAGGAGGAGCCACAGATACGCAGTATTTT. Encoded protein: CASSLAGGATDTQYF.

The V call is TRBV10-3, the J call TRBJ1-4, with a tentative D call TRBD1 (5 bases). Germline V lookup: CDR1 ENHRY, CDR2 SYGVKD. The CDR3 contains 15 residues. Trimming stripped 0 bases from V and 3 bases from J, with 8 bases between. The chain's CDR3 is CAISESPGPNEKLFF. For the CDR3, the DNA is TGTGCCATCAGTGAGTCGCCAGGGCCTAATGAAAAACTGTTTTTT.

The V gene is TRBV6-8, the J gene TRBJ2-7; maybe TRBD1 (5 bases). This CDR3 comprises 15 residues. The V gene's germline CDR1 is MNHGY and CDR2 SAAAGT. V lost 6 bases and J 2 bases, leaving 17 bases between the germline ends. This CDR3 is CASSPTDPRAYEQYF. DNA for the CDR3: TGTGCCAGCAGCCCGACCGACCCCAGGGCCTACGAGCAGTACTTC.

The chain carries TRBV11-3 and TRBJ2-1; TRBD2 is a possible D gene (5 bases). Germline CDR1 SGHNT, CDR2 YENEEA. The CDR3 totals 16 residues. Trimming took 5 bases from V and 10 from J, leaving 24 bases between them. CDR3 nucleotide sequence: TGTGCCAGCAGCGCAAACCCGGGGAGTCTACTGGAGGAGCAGTTCTTC. Its translation is CASSANPGSLLEEQFF.

The chain has TRBV28 and TRBJ2-1, with 8 bases matching TRBD2. The trim removed 10 bases at V and 0 bases at J, leaving 11 bases unmatched. The CDR3 is 16 amino acids. Germline assignment: CDR1 MDHEN and CDR2 SYDVKM. CDR3 amino acids: CATRPGGTLSYNEQFF. The CDR3 region has the DNA TGTGCCACGAGACCGGGAGGGACACTCTCCTACAATGAGCAGTTCTTC.